Listed here are 24 T cell receptor beta chains from one sample, sequenced in a study of blood T cell repertoires in COVID-19. Assay: immunoSEQ multiplex PCR; the TCRdb copy retains only in-frame clones and omits some. The table shows roughly 81,000 clones, with about 85% occurring only once. The sequenced sample consisted of peripheral blood. These receptors were taken from a woman of 80 years or more with COVID-19, enrolled during active disease.

The rearrangement joins TRBV19 to TRBJ1-2; 8 bases are shared with TRBD1. The CDR3 consists of 13 residues. The J segment lost 7 bases and the V segment lost 7 bases, leaving 8 bases of the junction unmatched. Germline values: CDR1 LNHDA, CDR2 SQIVND (reference sequence). In DNA form, the CDR3 reads TGTGCCAGTACCCGGACAGGGAGGAGTGGCTACACCTTC. The encoded protein is CASTRTGRSGYTF.

The chain uses TRBV2 and TRBJ1-1; the match to TRBD1 covers 7 bases. The germline V gene encodes CDR1 SNHLY and CDR2 FYNNEI. J gave up 5 bases and V 6 bases, and 12 bases lay outside the gene matches. The CDR3 length is 15 residues. The CDR3 DNA follows: TGTGCCAGCAGGAGACAGGGCCTATGGAGAACTGAAGCTTTCTTT. It translates to CASRRQGLWRTEAFF.

The chain has TRBV7-9 and TRBJ2-3; D is undetermined. V shed 3 bases and J shed 1 base, with 5 bases lying between them. Germline assignment: CDR1 SEHNR and CDR2 FQNEAQ (reference sequence). This CDR3 contains 13 residues. The CDR3 DNA follows: TGTGCCAGCAGCTTCGGAGGCACAGATACGCAGTATTTT. Its translation is CASSFGGTDTQYF.

The table lists this clone with a count of one. J is TRBJ1-5 and V is TRBV24-1; D may be TRBD1 (6 bases). The germline gives CDR1 KGHDR, CDR2 SFDVKD. V was shortened by 2 bases and J by 6 bases, with 13 bases between the two germline ends. This CDR3 is 15 amino acids long. The CDR3 DNA sequence: TGTGCCACCAGTGATTCCAGGGGTGGCGGTCAGCCCCAGCATTTT. The encoded protein is CATSDSRGGGQPQHF.

The chain combines TRBV18 with TRBJ1-2, with D maybe TRBD1 (5 bases). CDR3 length: 15 residues. The V gene lost 2 bases and the J gene lost 2 bases, with 12 bases spanning the gap. The germline V gene has CDR1 KGHSH and CDR2 LQKENI. The CDR3 DNA reads TGTGCCAGCTCACCAATCCCCGGACAAAACTATGGCTACACCTTC. The encoded protein is CASSPIPGQNYGYTF.

This clone was detected a few times. The chain uses TRBV28 and TRBJ1-1; no clear D. Trimming stripped 5 bases from V and 5 bases from J, with 27 bases between. This CDR3 has 18 residues. Germline CDR1 and CDR2: MDHEN and SYDVKM. The DNA for the CDR3 is TGTGCCAGCAGTCGTCCCGACCCTGGTGGCCCACGGAGGACTGAAGCTTTCTTT. This codes for CASSRPDPGGPRRTEAFF.

The gene calls are TRBV5-1 and TRBJ1-1; D uncertain. Trimming left V 0 bases short and J 5 bases short, with 14 bases between. This CDR3 has 15 amino acids. The germline CDR1 and CDR2 sequences are SGHRS and YFSETQ. The CDR3 nucleotides read TGCGCCAGCAGCTTGGCCGGCCTAGGAGCGACTGAAGCTTTCTTT. Translation gives CASSLAGLGATEAFF.

This clone was seen once. The chain uses TRBV11-2 and TRBJ2-3, with TRBD2 matching over 7 bases. The CDR3 covers 16 residues. V trimming: 4 bases; J trimming: 5 bases; junction bases outside the gene matches: 12. CDR1 and CDR2 (germline): SGHAT, FQNNGV. DNA of the CDR3: TGTGCCAGCAGCTCCCCCAAGGCGGGGGTTATAGATACGCAGTATTTT. Translating gives CASSSPKAGVIDTQYF.

This rearrangement joins TRBV28 to TRBJ1-3, with no clear D. The CDR3 runs 16 residues. The V and J ends lost 7 bases and 0 bases respectively, with 16 bases between them. Germline CDR1 reads MDHEN; CDR2 reads SYDVKM. As DNA, the CDR3 is TGTGCCAGCATCACGGGGAGGTTCCTCTCTGGAAACACCATATATTTT. Its protein product is CASITGRFLSGNTIYF.

This clone was observed a handful of times. CDR3 sequence reads: CASSAYGGSSYNEQFF. CDR3 nucleotide sequence: TGTGCCAGCAGTGCTTACGGCGGGAGCTCCTACAATGAGCAGTTCTTC. The chain combines TRBV6-4 with TRBJ2-1, with 7 bases fitting TRBD2. The CDR3 contains 16 residues. Germline lookup yields CDR1 MRHNA and CDR2 SNTAGT. The ends lost 4 bases at V and 0 bases at J; junction bases unmatched: 6.

The V and J genes are TRBV6-2 or TRBV6-3 and TRBJ1-2; no firm D call. The CDR3 is made up of 14 amino acids. Germline V gene data show CDR1 as MNHEY and CDR2 as SVGEGT. V lost 5 bases and J 0 bases, leaving 10 bases between the germline ends. DNA of the CDR3: TGTGCCAGCAGTCGGGCGGGCGCTAACTATGGCTACACCTTC. Translated: CASSRAGANYGYTF.

This chain links TRBV2 with TRBJ1-1; 7 positions agree with TRBD1. The junction had 5 bases not matched to a gene; V was cut back by 5 bases and J by 5 bases. CDR3 length equals 13 residues. In germline, CDR1 is SNHLY, CDR2 FYNNEI. CDR3 DNA: TGTGCCAGCAGTTCCTCAGGGGGTACTGAAGCTTTCTTT. This sequence encodes CASSSSGGTEAFF.

V is TRBV19 and J is TRBJ1-2, with a tentative D call TRBD1 (5 bases). Trimming stripped 2 bases from V and 5 bases from J, with 15 bases between. Per the germline V gene, CDR1 is LNHDA and CDR2 is SQIVND (reference sequence). The CDR3 totals 15 residues. The CDR3 bases are TGTGCCAGTAGTATACGCGGAATCAAGGGGTATGGCTACACCTTC. This codes for CASSIRGIKGYGYTF.

The gene calls are TRBV7-8 and TRBJ1-5; D possibly corresponds to TRBD1 (6 bases). The V end was cut by 1 base, the J end by 0 bases, with 13 bases between. The germline V gene has CDR1 SGHVS and CDR2 FQNEAQ. The CDR3 has 17 residues. The CDR3 DNA follows: TGTGCCAGCAGCTTAGTAACTTCGACAGGTAGCAATCAGCCCCAGCATTTT. Translation: CASSLVTSTGSNQPQHF.

On this clone itself: Other nucleotide sequences from this sample produce the same CDR3. V usage is TRBV30 and J usage is TRBJ2-7; a weak D match, TRBD1 (6 bases). Trimming shortened V by 1 base and J by 4 bases, and 11 bases separated the two germline ends. The V gene's germline CDR1 is GTSNPN and CDR2 SVGIG (reference sequence). The CDR3 runs 13 residues. The DNA of the CDR3 is TGTGCCTGGAGTGACAGGGTGATTTACGAGCAGTACTTC. This sequence encodes CAWSDRVIYEQYF.

This chain joins TRBV29-1 and TRBJ2-3; 15 bases line up with TRBD2. Germline CDR1 is SQVTM and CDR2 is ANQGSEA. Trimming took 6 bases from V and 1 from J; bases not matched to a gene: 2. The CDR3 covers 15 residues. Here the CDR3 reads CSVGLAGGGTDTQYF. CDR3 bases: TGCAGCGTCGGACTAGCGGGAGGGGGCACAGATACGCAGTATTTT.

The rearrangement uses TRBV28 and TRBJ1-4; the match to TRBD1 covers 8 bases. The CDR3 is 15 amino acids. With 4 bases clipped from V and 8 bases from J, the junction kept 9 bases outside the gene matches. The germline gives CDR1 MDHEN, CDR2 SYDVKM. The CDR3 here is CASSSPDRVSEKLFF. In DNA, the CDR3 is TGTGCCAGCAGTTCCCCGGACAGGGTCAGCGAAAAACTGTTTTTT. The complete variable domain, with remaining parts taken from reference TRBV28 and TRBJ1-4, reads DVKVTQSSRYLVKRTGEKVFLECVQDMDHENMFWYRQDPGLGLRLIYFSYDVKMKEKGDIPEGYSVSREKKERFSLILESASTNQTSMYLCASSSPDRVSEKLFFGSGTQLSVL.

The genes are TRBV19 and TRBJ2-3; TRBD2 agrees at 15 bases. J gave up 3 bases and V 4 bases, and 5 bases lay outside the gene matches. Germline CDR1 reads LNHDA; CDR2 reads SQIVND (reference sequence). The CDR3 is 17 residues long. The chain's CDR3 is CASSTWTSGRGTDTQYF. CDR3 nucleotides: TGTGCCAGTAGTACCTGGACTAGCGGGAGGGGAACAGATACGCAGTATTTT.

In this sample, this clone turned up a few times. The rearrangement uses TRBV7-9 and TRBJ1-2; 8 nucleotides align to TRBD1. J was trimmed by 3 bases and V by 5 bases; bases with no gene match: 5. CDR1 and CDR2 (germline): SEHNR, FQNEAQ (reference sequence). This CDR3 has 14 residues. The CDR3: CASSRSGQDYGYTF. The CDR3 bases are TGTGCCAGCAGCCGGTCGGGACAGGACTATGGCTACACCTTC.

The chain uses TRBV10-2 and TRBJ2-2, with 9 bases aligning to TRBD2. The CDR3 covers 14 residues. The germline gives CDR1 WSHSY, CDR2 SAAADI. With 6 bases clipped from V and 2 bases from J, the junction kept 1 base outside the gene matches. The CDR3 nucleotides are TGCGCCAGCAGACTAGCGGGTAACACCGGGGAGCTGTTTTTT. Translating gives CASRLAGNTGELFF.

The chain links TRBV10-3 to TRBJ2-3; 10 positions agree with TRBD1. Trimming took 5 bases from V and 4 from J; bases not matched to a gene: 3. The CDR3 has 14 amino acids. The germline V gene encodes CDR1 ENHRY and CDR2 SYGVKD. The CDR3 coding sequence is TGTGCCATCAGTTCCGGGACAGGGGCAGATACGCAGTATTTT. It translates to CAISSGTGADTQYF.

The chain employs TRBV10-3 and TRBJ1-2; no clear D. This CDR3 contains 12 residues. V was clipped by 5 bases and J by 6 bases, with 10 bases between them. CDR1 and CDR2 from the germline V gene are ENHRY and SYGVKD. CDR3 in amino acids: CAISLGWDGYTF. CDR3 sequence (DNA): TGTGCCATCAGTCTAGGTTGGGATGGCTACACCTTC.

This rearrangement joins TRBV28 to TRBJ2-3; 15 positions match TRBD2. Germline lookup yields CDR1 MDHEN and CDR2 SYDVKM. CDR3 length equals 18 residues. Losses at the gene ends were 5 bases for V and 2 bases for J; bases not matched to a gene: 8. Written as DNA, the CDR3 is TGTGCCAGCAGTCAATCTGGGACTAGCGGGGGGATCACAGATACGCAGTATTTT. It yields the protein CASSQSGTSGGITDTQYF.

The J gene is TRBJ2-1, the V gene TRBV20-1; D might be TRBD2 (5 bases). Deletions cut 7 bases from V and 4 bases from J, with 8 bases between. There are 11 residues in the CDR3. From germline, CDR1 is DFQATT and CDR2 SNEGSKA (reference sequence). The CDR3 DNA sequence: TGCAGTGTCAGCGGATACAATGAGCAGTTCTTC. Translating it yields CSVSGYNEQFF.